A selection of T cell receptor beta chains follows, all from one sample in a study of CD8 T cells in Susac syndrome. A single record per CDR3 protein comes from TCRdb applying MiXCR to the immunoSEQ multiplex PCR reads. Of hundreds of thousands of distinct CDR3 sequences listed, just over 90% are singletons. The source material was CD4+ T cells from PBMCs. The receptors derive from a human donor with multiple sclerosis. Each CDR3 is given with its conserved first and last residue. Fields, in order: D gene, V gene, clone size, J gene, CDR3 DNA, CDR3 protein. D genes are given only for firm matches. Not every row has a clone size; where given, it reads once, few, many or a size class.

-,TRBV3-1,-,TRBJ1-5,TGTGCCAGCAGCCAAGATTTCTCCCAGCCCCAGCATTTT,CASSQDFSQPQHF
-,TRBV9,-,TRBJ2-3,TGTGCCAGCAGCGTCTTGGCGACAGATACGCAGTATTTT,CASSVLATDTQYF
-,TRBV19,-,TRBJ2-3,TGTGCCAGTAGTAATGACGTAGTCAGGGCGGATACGCAGTATTTT,CASSNDVVRADTQYF
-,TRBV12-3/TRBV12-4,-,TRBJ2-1,TGTGCCAGCTCAGGTGGGGGGCAGTTCTTC,CASSGGGQFF
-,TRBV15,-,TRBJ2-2,TGTGCCACCAGCAGAAACCTCCGGGGAGCCGGGGAGCTGTTTTTT,CATSRNLRGAGELFF
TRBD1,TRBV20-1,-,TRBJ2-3,TGCAGTGCTCTGGGACAGGGGAGGCGCGATACGCAGTATTTT,CSALGQGRRDTQYF
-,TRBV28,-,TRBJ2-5,TGTGCCAGCAGAAGGGTAGCTGGGGAGACCCAGTACTTC,CASRRVAGETQYF
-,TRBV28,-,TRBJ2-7,TGTGCCAGCACTTCCTACGAGCAGTACTTC,CASTSYEQYF
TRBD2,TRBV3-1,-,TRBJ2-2,TGTGCCAGCAGCCAAGATTTTCGGGGGGGAGAGATCACCGGGGAGCTGTTTTTT,CASSQDFRGGEITGELFF
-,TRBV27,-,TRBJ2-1,TGTGCCAGCAGTTCCCCGGGTCGTTTTTATAAACACGACAATGAGCAGTTCTTC,CASSSPGRFYKHDNEQFF
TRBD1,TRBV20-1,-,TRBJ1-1,TGCAGTGCTCCAAACCGACAGGGATTGAACACTGAAGCTTTCTTT,CSAPNRQGLNTEAFF
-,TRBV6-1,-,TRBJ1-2,TGTGCCAGCAGTGAGGGCCAGACGGTCGTCAATGGCTACACCTTC,CASSEGQTVVNGYTF
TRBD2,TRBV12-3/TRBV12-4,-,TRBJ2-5,TGTGCCAGCACCGCCCCGGGGGGGACCCAGTACTTC,CASTAPGGTQYF
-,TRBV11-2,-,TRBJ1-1,TGTGCCAGCAGCTACGGGGGGCCGGGTTCGGTAGCTTTCTTT,CASSYGGPGSVAFF
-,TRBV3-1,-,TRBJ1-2,TGTGCCAGCAGCCAAGATACCGGGGACTATGGCTACACCTTC,CASSQDTGDYGYTF
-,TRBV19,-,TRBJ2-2,TGTGCCAGTAGTGGCGGCCGGGGTACCGGGGAGCTGTTTTTT,CASSGGRGTGELFF
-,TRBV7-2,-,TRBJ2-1,TGTGCCAGCAGCTACCCGGGACCCCGGTATGGGCAGTTCTTC,CASSYPGPRYGQFF
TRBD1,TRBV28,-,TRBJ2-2,TGTGCCAGCAGACAACCGACAGGGAAGATCGGGGAGCTGTTTTTT,CASRQPTGKIGELFF
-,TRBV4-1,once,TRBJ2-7,TGCGCCAGCAGCCAAAACAGCCGGTCCTACGAGCAGTACTTC,CASSQNSRSYEQYF
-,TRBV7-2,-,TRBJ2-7,TGTGCCAGCAGCTTAAGGGCAGGAAGGGACGAGCAGTACTTC,CASSLRAGRDEQYF
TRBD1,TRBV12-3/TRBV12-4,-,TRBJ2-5,TGTGCCAGCAGTCTCTGGACAGGGCTTAAGGAGACCCAGTACTTC,CASSLWTGLKETQYF
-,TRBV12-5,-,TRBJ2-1,TGTGCTAGTGGTTTTATTGAGCAGTTCTTC,CASGFIEQFF
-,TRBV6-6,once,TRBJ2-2,TGTGCCAGCAGCCCGGAGAGGGGCCAAACCGGGGAGCTGTTTTTT,CASSPERGQTGELFF
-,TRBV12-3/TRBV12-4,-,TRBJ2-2,TGTGCCAGCAGTTCGCCGACCAGAAACACCGGGGAGCTGTTTTTT,CASSSPTRNTGELFF
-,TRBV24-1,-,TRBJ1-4,TGTGCCACCAGTGATCCCAGGACGGAGGGTGGAAAACTGTTTTTT,CATSDPRTEGGKLFF
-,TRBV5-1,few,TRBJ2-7,TGCGCCAGCAGCTACCGGGACTCTCCTTACGAGCAGTACTTC,CASSYRDSPYEQYF
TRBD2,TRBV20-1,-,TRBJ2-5,TGCAGTGGGGGAACTAGCGGGGGACAACAAGAGACCCAGTACTTC,CSGGTSGGQQETQYF
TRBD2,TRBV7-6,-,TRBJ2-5,TGTGCCAGCAGCCCAGAGACTAGCGTCCAAGAGACCCAGTACTTC,CASSPETSVQETQYF
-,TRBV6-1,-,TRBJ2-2,TGTGCCAGCAGTGAAGTATGGGGGTCGAACACCGGGGAGCTGTTTTTT,CASSEVWGSNTGELFF
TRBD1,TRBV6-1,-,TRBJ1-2,TGTGCCAGCAGATCTAGGGGGCGCTTCCCGGTTGGCTATGGCTACACCTTC,CASRSRGRFPVGYGYTF
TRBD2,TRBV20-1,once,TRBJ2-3,TGCAGTGCTAGCTTTCCAGCGGGGGGCACAGATACGCAGTATTTT,CSASFPAGGTDTQYF
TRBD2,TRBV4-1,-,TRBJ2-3,TGCGCCAGCAGCCACCCGTGGGGAGCGGGAGTGGAAGATACGCAGTATTTT,CASSHPWGAGVEDTQYF
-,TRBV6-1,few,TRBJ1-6,TGTGCCAGCGGGGAAGGGATAAGATGGTCACCCCTCCACTTT,CASGEGIRWSPLHF
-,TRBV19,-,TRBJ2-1,TGTGCCAGTCTAGGGACCTCCTACAATGAGCAGTTCTTC,CASLGTSYNEQFF
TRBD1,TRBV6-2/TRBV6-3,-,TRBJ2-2,TGTGCCAGCAGTTACTCGAACAGGGGGTACACCGGGGAGCTGTTTTTT,CASSYSNRGYTGELFF
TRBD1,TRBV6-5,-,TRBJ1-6,TGTGCCAGCAGACCCGGGACAGGGGATTCACCCCTCCACTTT,CASRPGTGDSPLHF
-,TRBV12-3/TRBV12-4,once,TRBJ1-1,TGTGCCAGCAGTTTAGGTCGGGCCAGAGCTTTCTTT,CASSLGRARAFF
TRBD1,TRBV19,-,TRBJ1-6,TGTGCCAGTAGGGAGACAGGGGCAGAGAATTCACCCCTCCACTTT,CASRETGAENSPLHF
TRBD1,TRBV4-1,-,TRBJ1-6,TGCGCCAGCAGCCATTCCTACCGGGACAGTAATTCACCCCTCCACTTT,CASSHSYRDSNSPLHF
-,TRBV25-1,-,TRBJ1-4,TGTGCCAGCAGTGATGGACTGAGGGAAAAACTGTTTTTT,CASSDGLREKLFF
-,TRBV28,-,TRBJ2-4,TGTGCCAGCAGTATACAACTCGGGGTTCAGTACTTC,CASSIQLGVQYF
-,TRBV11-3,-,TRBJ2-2,TGTGCCAGCAGCTTAGAGACCGGGGAGCTGTTTTTT,CASSLETGELFF
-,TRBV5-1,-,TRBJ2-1,TGCGCCAGCAGCTTGTTTTCGGTCCTAGTCACGCCCTACAATGAGCAGTTCTTC,CASSLFSVLVTPYNEQFF
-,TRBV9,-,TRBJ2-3,TGTGCCAGCAGCCTCGGCCACCCCGGCACAGATACGCAGTATTTT,CASSLGHPGTDTQYF
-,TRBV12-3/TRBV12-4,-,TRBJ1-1,TGTGCCAGCAGTTTCTTCTCCCTGGGACACACTGAAGCTTTCTTT,CASSFFSLGHTEAFF
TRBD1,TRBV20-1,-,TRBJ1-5,TGCAGTGCTCCGACAGGGGTCGGGAGCAATCAGCCCCAGCATTTT,CSAPTGVGSNQPQHF
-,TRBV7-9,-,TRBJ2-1,TGTGCCAGCAGGCACATTACCGGGTCTCACAATGAGCAGTTCTTC,CASRHITGSHNEQFF
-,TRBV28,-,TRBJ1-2,TGTGCCAGCAGACGGGGCCGGACCTTTCCCTCTGTCTATGGCTACACCTTC,CASRRGRTFPSVYGYTF
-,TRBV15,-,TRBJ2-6,TGTGCCACCAGCAGGAGCCTGGATACAGGGGCCAACGTCCTGACTTTC,CATSRSLDTGANVLTF
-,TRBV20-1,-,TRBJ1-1,TGCAGTGCTGAGTGGAGCGGGGGGAACACTGAAGCTTTCTTT,CSAEWSGGNTEAFF
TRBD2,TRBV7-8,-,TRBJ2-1,TGTGCCAGCAGCTGGGGACTAGCGGGGGCTAACGAGGATGAGCAGTTCTTC,CASSWGLAGANEDEQFF
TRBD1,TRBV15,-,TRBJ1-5,TGTGCCACCAGCCCCGACAGGGGAAATCAGCCCCAGCATTTT,CATSPDRGNQPQHF
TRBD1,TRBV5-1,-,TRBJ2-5,TGCGCCAGCAGCTTCTCTGACAGGGGGGTTGGAGAGACCCAGTACTTC,CASSFSDRGVGETQYF
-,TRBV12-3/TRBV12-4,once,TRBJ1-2,TGTGCCAGCAGTCCGTCCGGCAGGGCGAACTATGGCTACACCTTC,CASSPSGRANYGYTF
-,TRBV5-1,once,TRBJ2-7,TGCGCCAGCAGCTTGGAGGGGCCCTACGAGCAGTACTTC,CASSLEGPYEQYF
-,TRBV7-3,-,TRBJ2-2,TGTGCCAGCAGCGACTTATTTGCCGGGGAGCTGTTTTTT,CASSDLFAGELFF
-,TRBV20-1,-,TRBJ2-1,TGCAGTGCTCCTAGTACAGGTGGTTACGGTGAGCAGTTCTTC,CSAPSTGGYGEQFF